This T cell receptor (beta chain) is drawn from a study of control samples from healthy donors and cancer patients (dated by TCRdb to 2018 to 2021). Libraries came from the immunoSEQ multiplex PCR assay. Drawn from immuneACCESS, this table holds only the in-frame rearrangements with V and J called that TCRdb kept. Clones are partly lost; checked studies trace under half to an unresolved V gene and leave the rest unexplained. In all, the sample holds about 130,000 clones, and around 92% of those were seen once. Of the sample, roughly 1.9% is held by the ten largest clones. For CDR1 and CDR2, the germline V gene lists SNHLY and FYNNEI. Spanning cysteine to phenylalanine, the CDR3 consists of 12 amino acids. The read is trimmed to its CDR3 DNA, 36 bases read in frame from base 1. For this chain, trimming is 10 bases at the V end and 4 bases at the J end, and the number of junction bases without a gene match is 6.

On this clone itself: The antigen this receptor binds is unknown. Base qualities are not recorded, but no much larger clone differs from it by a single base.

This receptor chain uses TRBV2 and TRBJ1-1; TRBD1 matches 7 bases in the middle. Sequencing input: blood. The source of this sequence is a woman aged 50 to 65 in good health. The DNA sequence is TGTGCCACTCTAGGGGGCCTCACTGAAGCTTTCTTT. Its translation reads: CATLGGLTEAFF.